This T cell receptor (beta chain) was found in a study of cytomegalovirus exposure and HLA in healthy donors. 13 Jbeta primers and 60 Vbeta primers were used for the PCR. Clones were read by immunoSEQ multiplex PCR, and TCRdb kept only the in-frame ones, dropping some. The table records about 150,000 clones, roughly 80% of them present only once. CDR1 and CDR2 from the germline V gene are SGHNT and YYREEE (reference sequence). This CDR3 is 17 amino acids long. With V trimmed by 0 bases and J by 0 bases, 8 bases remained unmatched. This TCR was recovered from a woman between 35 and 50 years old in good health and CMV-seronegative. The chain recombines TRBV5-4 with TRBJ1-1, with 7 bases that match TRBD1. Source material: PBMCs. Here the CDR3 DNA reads TGTGCCAGCAGCTTGGGACAGGGACGTATTATGAACACTGAAGCTTTCTTT. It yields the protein CASSLGQGRIMNTEAFF.